This T cell receptor (beta chain) was recorded in a study of vaccination and CD4 T cells after COVID-19. Study details: Post-diagnosis, post-COVID samples were collected after a median around 100 days, ranging 35 to 161. Overlapping spike peptides from SARS-CoV-2, HCoV-NL63, HCoV-OC43 and HCoV-229E served to stimulate the cells.

The Oncomine TCR Beta short-read assay was applied to DNA of cultured CD4+ T cells. TCRdb reanalysed the PCR reads using MiXCR and keeps one entry per CDR3 protein. Of roughly 15,000 distinct CDR3 sequences listed, 60% to 75% are singletons. Germline V gene data show CDR1 as SGHTA and CDR2 as FQGNSA. The CDR3 totals 14 residues. The V end lost 2 bases, the J end lost 7 bases, and 15 bases lay between the germline ends. Concerning this clonotype itself: The antigen is undetermined.

The treatment was: approximately 11-day PBMC culture with coronavirus spike peptide pools or control peptides (ViraFEST assay). At days 3 and 7, half the medium was exchanged for fresh IL-2 medium. Negative-selection isolation of CD4+ T cells was performed after 10 days of culture. The sequenced material came from CD4+ T cells from blood, cultured in vitro. The rearrangement joins TRBV7-2 to TRBJ2-7; D possibly corresponds to TRBD2 (6 bases). The TCR sequence derives from a human donor who had recovered from COVID-19. The DNA of the CDR3 is TGTGCCAGCAGCTTACGAGGAGGGCGCGGGGAGCAGTACTTC. Translating gives CASSLRGGRGEQYF.